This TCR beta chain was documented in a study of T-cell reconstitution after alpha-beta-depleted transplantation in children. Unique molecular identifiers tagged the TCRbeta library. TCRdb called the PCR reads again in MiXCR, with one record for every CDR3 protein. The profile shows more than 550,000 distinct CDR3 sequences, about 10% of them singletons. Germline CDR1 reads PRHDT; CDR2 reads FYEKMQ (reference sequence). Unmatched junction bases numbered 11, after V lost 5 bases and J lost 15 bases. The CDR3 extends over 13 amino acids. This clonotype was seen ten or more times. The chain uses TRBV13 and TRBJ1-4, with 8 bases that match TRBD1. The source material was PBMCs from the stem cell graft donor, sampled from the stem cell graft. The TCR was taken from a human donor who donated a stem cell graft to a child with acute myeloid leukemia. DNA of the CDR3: TGTGCCAGCAGCCCGCAGGGGGCGACGGTGATGTTTTTT. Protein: CASSPQGATVMFF.